This T cell receptor (beta chain) is from a study of blood T cells in healthy people across ages. This clonotype was found a few times. Trimming cost V 0 bases and J 3 bases, with 10 bases left between them. The CDR3 totals 14 residues. Germline CDR1 SGHRS, CDR2 YFSETQ. The authors ran a second PCR of roughly 7 to 11 cycles using a sample-barcoded 5' primer and a J-beta primer mix. TCRdb re-called the 5' RACE reads through MiXCR, storing one row per CDR3 protein. The top ten hold around 3.6% of the sample, which has 800,000 or so distinct CDR3 sequences, around 25% seen once. This same sample was also part of a study on T cells of mothers and their children.

The sequencing sample was made of blood. This chain joins TRBV5-1 and TRBJ2-7; D unclear. The TCR originated in a boy between 10 and 17 years old in good health. The CDR3 loop is CASSLAGPLYEQYF. CDR3 DNA sequence: TGCGCCAGCAGCTTGGCAGGTCCGCTCTACGAGCAGTACTTC.